Included here is one T cell receptor beta chain sequence, with context. Profiling relied on immunoSEQ multiplex PCR, and the TCRdb table lists in-frame clones only, not all of them. The sample shows approximately 150,000 clones, approximately 90% of them seen only once. This entry is derived from a study of T cell responses to AZD1222 COVID-19 vaccine. The length of the CDR3 is 14 residues. Germline V CDR1 and CDR2: SGHVS, FNYEAQ. V was pared by 1 base and J by 9 bases, with 10 bases between. This rearrangement joins TRBV7-6 to TRBJ1-6; D possibly corresponds to TRBD1 (5 bases). The receptor's source is an adult who received the AZD1222 COVID-19 vaccine. Sample: peripheral blood, taken 28 days after the second AZD1222 dose. CDR3 bases: TGTGCCAGCAGCTTAGGGACATATCGTTCACCCCTCCACTTT. Protein sequence: CASSLGTYRSPLHF.